This T cell receptor (beta chain) was captured by sequencing in a study of a mutant IDH1 vaccine in newly diagnosed glioma. Study information: The start of vaccination came 4-6 weeks after radiotherapy alone, or with temozolomide cycles. Previous treatment comprised radiotherapy, temozolomide, or both, mostly both. Week 35 was safety follow-up visit V12; week 47 was end-of-study visit V13. Whole-study results and caveats: Vaccine-induced responses were seen in roughly 93% of patients, spanning several MHC alleles.

Time point described: week 47, end of study. With topical imiquimod, each dose of the vaccine consisted of 300 ug of mutant IDH1 20-mer peptide. Comment on this clone: Antigen unknown.

TCRdb's table, derived via immunoSEQ multiplex PCR, lists solely in-frame clones and lacks some. In the table there are approximately 60,000 clones, under 85% of which are singletons. This CDR3 is built from 15 residues. The V gene's germline CDR1 is SGHAT and CDR2 FQNNGV. Trimming pared 7 bases from V and 0 bases from J, leaving 13 bases between. The genes are TRBV11-2 and TRBJ1-3; no firm D call. The material sequenced was PBMCs, taken from a glioma patient whose treatment included an IDH1 peptide vaccine. The TCR originated in a young man with glioma. The CDR3 sequence is CASTLINYSGNTIYF. DNA for the CDR3: TGTGCCAGCACCTTGATAAACTACTCTGGAAACACCATATATTTT. Drawing the rest from reference TRBV11-2 and TRBJ1-3, the complete variable domain is EAGVAQSPRYKIIEKRQSVAFWCNPISGHATLYWYQQILGQGPKLLIQFQNNGVVDDSQLPKDRFSAERLKGVDSTLKIQPAKLEDSAVYLCASTLINYSGNTIYFGEGSWLTVV.